These T cell receptor beta chains were read from a single sample in a study of blood T cell repertoires in COVID-19. TCRdb's table, derived via immunoSEQ multiplex PCR, lists solely in-frame clones and lacks some. The sample lists some 320,000 clones; about 91% were seen once. The material sequenced was peripheral blood. These receptors were taken from a woman aged 30 to 39 who had recovered from COVID-19. CDR3s include the opening cysteine and the closing phenylalanine or tryptophan. D genes are given only for firm matches. Size is omitted from some rows. Given values are once, few, many or a class for expanded clones.

>TRBJ1-6|TRBV28|-|-
CASNGGNSPLHF
TGTGCCAGCAACGGGGGGAATTCACCCCTCCACTTT
>TRBJ2-7|TRBV6-5|-|-
CASRTNPRDFHEQYF
TGTGCCAGCAGGACCAACCCCCGAGACTTCCACGAGCAGTACTTC
>TRBJ1-3|TRBV6-5|-|-
CASSFHREWRNTIYF
TGTGCCAGCAGTTTCCACAGGGAATGGAGAAACACCATATATTTT
>TRBJ1-2|TRBV5-1|-|-
CASSRTAGGTYGYTF
TGCGCCAGCAGCCGCACGGCGGGGGGCACCTATGGCTACACCTTC
>TRBJ1-4|TRBV15|-|-
CATSSPGVGREKLFF
TGTGCCACCAGCAGCCCCGGAGTGGGGCGGGAAAAACTGTTTTTT
>TRBJ2-3|TRBV5-1|TRBD1|once
CASTSGTASTDTQYF
TGCGCCAGCACCTCGGGGACAGCTAGCACAGATACGCAGTATTTT
>TRBJ1-4|TRBV7-2|-|once
CASSPRQVLGEKLFF
TGTGCCAGCAGCCCGCGACAGGTTCTGGGTGAAAAACTGTTTTTT
>TRBJ2-2|TRBV7-2|-|-
CASSPRTDTGELFF
TGTGCCAGCAGCCCTCGGACAGACACCGGGGAGCTGTTTTTT
>TRBJ2-7|TRBV27|TRBD1|-
CASSPRRQGVQGSYEQYF
TGTGCCAGCAGTCCAAGGCGACAGGGGGTGCAAGGGTCCTACGAGCAGTACTTC
>TRBJ2-3|TRBV5-4|TRBD1|-
CASSSGQVVDTQYF
TGTGCCAGCAGCTCAGGACAGGTTGTGGATACGCAGTATTTT
>TRBJ2-4|TRBV28|TRBD2|-
CASSYTSGRSLAKNIQYF
TGTGCCAGCAGTTACACTAGCGGGCGGTCTCTAGCCAAAAACATTCAGTACTTC
>TRBJ2-7|TRBV6-5|TRBD1|-
CASSNPGQGGYEQYF
TGTGCCAGCAGTAATCCGGGACAGGGGGGGTACGAGCAGTACTTC
>TRBJ1-2|TRBV2|-|-
CASSEDLGGYGYTF
TGTGCCAGCAGTGAAGATTTAGGGGGCTATGGCTACACCTTC
>TRBJ1-6|TRBV27|TRBD1|-
CASSFDRGSGGSPLHF
TGTGCCAGCAGTTTCGACAGGGGAAGTGGGGGATCACCCCTCCACTTT
>TRBJ1-6|TRBV7-9|TRBD1|once
CASSSRGRGNSPLHF
TGTGCCAGCAGCTCGCGTGGCAGGGGGAATTCACCCCTCCACTTT
>TRBJ1-1|TRBV5-1|-|-
CASSLAAGKVTEAFF
TGCGCCAGCAGCTTGGCCGCAGGGAAGGTCACTGAAGCTTTCTTT
>TRBJ1-3|TRBV6-5|-|-
CASTGWKGNTIYF
TGTGCCTCCACGGGATGGAAAGGAAACACCATATATTTT
>TRBJ1-2|TRBV7-9|TRBD1|-
CASSPRDRGSYTF
TGTGCCAGCAGCCCCCGGGACAGGGGTAGCTACACCTTC
>TRBJ1-1|TRBV6-5|-|-
CASKFYGVPTESFF
TGTGCCAGCAAATTCTATGGGGTCCCGACAGAATCTTTCTTT
>TRBJ1-1|TRBV11-2|TRBD1|-
CASSFTGAGGTEAFF
TGTGCCAGCAGCTTCACAGGGGCGGGTGGCACTGAAGCTTTCTTT
>TRBJ1-2|TRBV29-1|-|-
CSVESSGGYTF
TGCAGCGTTGAAAGTTCGGGTGGCTACACCTTC
>TRBJ2-1|TRBV6-1|TRBD2|-
CASSELADHEQFF
TGTGCCAGCAGTGAACTAGCGGATCATGAGCAGTTCTTC
>TRBJ1-2|TRBV5-4|-|-
CASSSPRVLYGYTF
TGTGCCAGCAGCTCACCCAGGGTACTTTATGGCTACACCTTC
>TRBJ2-3|TRBV28|TRBD2|-
CASSAAGGRTDTQYF
TGTGCCAGCAGTGCAGCGGGGGGGAGGACAGATACGCAGTATTTT
>TRBJ2-1|TRBV5-1|-|-
CASSQERVGNEQFF
TGCGCCAGCAGCCAAGAGAGGGTTGGGAATGAGCAGTTCTTC